This TCR beta chain was profiled in a study of cytomegalovirus exposure and HLA in healthy donors. Study-wide context: The use of the same platform for the 95 to 150 validation repertoires and the 600 to 800 first-cohort repertoires was reported by a later analysis. Notes on the study in general: For most TCR sequences rarity was the rule, although some public TCRs occurred in many donors. In the 95 to 150 validation repertoires, a later analysis found that first-cohort TCR clusters tended to co-occur. As confirmed in vitro, a few CMV-associated chains were specific for CMV antigens.

With regard to this clone: Its cognate antigen is unknown.

Sequencing was performed with immunoSEQ multiplex PCR; in TCRdb, only in-frame clones are kept and a portion is missing. The data hold 21,000 or so clones, with 97% observed a single time. J lost 2 bases, V lost 6 bases, and 1 base had no gene match. Looked up from germline, CDR1 is MNHEY and CDR2 is SVGAGI. The CDR3 extends over 14 amino acids. Sequencing used PBMCs. J is TRBJ2-3 and V is TRBV6-5; 11 bases line up with TRBD2. This TCR came from a man in his thirties or forties in good health and CMV-seropositive. CDR3 protein: CASRGLAATDTQYF. The CDR3 DNA follows: TGTGCCAGCAGGGGACTAGCGGCCACAGATACGCAGTATTTT.